Following are 6 T cell receptor beta chains from one sample sequenced in a study of blood T cell repertoires in COVID-19. Profiled with immunoSEQ multiplex PCR; TCRdb holds only in-frame clones, not every one. The sample holds under 150,000 clones, approximately 89% seen once. The sequenced sample was peripheral blood. The source of these receptors is a woman aged 55-70 years with COVID-19, enrolled during active disease.

V is TRBV4-1 and J is TRBJ1-1; perhaps TRBD1 as D (5 bases). Trimming removed 1 base at V and 1 base at J, with 13 bases between. The CDR3 totals 16 residues. Germline CDR1 and CDR2: MGHRA and YSYEKL. The CDR3 DNA sequence: TGCGCCAGCAGCCAAGGGGGCGGCGCAGAGAACACTGAAGCTTTCTTT. Protein sequence: CASSQGGGAENTEAFF.

The chain recombines TRBV19 with TRBJ1-2; TRBD1 matches at 9 bases. From germline, CDR1 is LNHDA and CDR2 SQIVND (reference sequence). The CDR3 is 14 residues long. The ends lost 7 bases at V and 4 bases at J; junction bases unmatched: 7. CDR3 protein: CASKQRQGVYGYTF. The CDR3, as DNA: TGTGCCAGTAAACAACGACAGGGGGTCTATGGCTACACCTTC.

Regarding this clone: This sample also contains other DNA sequences that code for the same CDR3. This rearrangement joins TRBV6-5 to TRBJ1-6, with 7 positions matching TRBD1. The length of the CDR3 is 15 residues. CDR1 MNHEY and CDR2 SVGAGI come from the germline V gene. Trimming at V came to 2 bases and at J to 6 bases, leaving 4 bases not matched to a gene. The DNA of the CDR3 is TGTGCCAGCAGTTACGTCGGGACAGCTAATTCACCCCTCCACTTT. It is translated as CASSYVGTANSPLHF.

This clone appeared once. The CDR3 DNA reads as TGTGCCAGCAGCTACTCCGATGGAAACACCATATATTTT. Its translation is CASSYSDGNTIYF. The chain carries TRBV7-9 and TRBJ1-3; D call uncertain. The germline gives CDR1 SEHNR, CDR2 FQNEAQ (reference sequence). Deletions cut 4 bases from V and 3 bases from J, with 7 bases between. This CDR3 has 13 amino acids.

V and J are TRBV7-9 and TRBJ2-7; 10 bases are a match to TRBD1. The CDR3 covers 16 residues. Trimming took 5 bases from V and 2 from J; bases not matched to a gene: 9. The germline V gene encodes CDR1 SEHNR and CDR2 FQNEAQ (reference sequence). The CDR3 protein is CASSLLWTGGTYEQYF. CDR3 DNA: TGTGCCAGCAGCCTACTATGGACAGGGGGGACCTACGAGCAGTACTTC.

The CDR3 is CASSLQGQGLYGYTF. In nucleotides, the CDR3 is TGTGCCAGCAGTTTACAGGGACAGGGGCTCTATGGCTACACCTTC. This chain connects TRBV6-6 to TRBJ1-2; TRBD1 agrees at 10 bases. The CDR3 runs 15 residues. V gave up 4 bases and J gave up 4 bases; unmatched junction bases: 6. Germline CDR1 and CDR2: MNHNY and SVGAGI (reference sequence).